One and the same sample provided the 28 T cell receptor beta chains below, sequenced in a study of post-analysis software for immune sequencing data. For these TCRs, the target antigens are not known. Whole-study findings and limits: Roughly five TRBV segments appeared more often in patients than in controls, and TRBV5-6, TRBV5-1 and TRBV20-1 were among these.

The TCR beta cDNA libraries contained unique molecular identifiers. TCRdb reanalysed the PCR reads using MiXCR and keeps one entry per CDR3 protein. The sample carries 650,000 to 850,000 distinct CDR3 sequences, more than 45% recorded once. The sample was blood. These receptors were collected from a girl aged 10-17 years with multiple sclerosis.

This chain connects TRBV7-9 to TRBJ2-5, with 14 bases fitting TRBD2. The CDR3 consists of 16 residues. Germline lookup yields CDR1 SEHNR and CDR2 FQNEAQ (reference sequence). V was clipped by 8 bases and J by 5 bases; unmatched bases: 10. CDR3: CASGHGLAGGRETQYF. The CDR3 nucleotides are TGTGCCAGCGGCCACGGACTAGCGGGAGGCAGGGAGACCCAGTACTTC.

On this clonotype: A read error may produce the germline difference seen at one junction end. V and J are TRBV7-7 and TRBJ2-1; D remains unclear. Germline assignment: CDR1 SSHAT and CDR2 FNYEAQ (reference sequence). This CDR3 is 14 amino acids long. The CDR3 sequence: CASSFSTKANEQFF. The DNA for the CDR3 is TGTGCTAGCAGCTTTTCAACCAAGGCCAATGAGCAGTTCTTC.

The chain links TRBV10-3 to TRBJ2-1; 9 nucleotides agree with TRBD2. V lost 6 bases and J lost 5; bases outside the gene matches: 14. CDR1 and CDR2 (germline): ENHRY, SYGVKD. The CDR3 runs 17 residues. The CDR3 loop reads CAISGGPASGTHNEQFF. As DNA, the CDR3 is TGTGCCATCAGCGGGGGCCCCGCTAGCGGGACCCACAATGAGCAGTTCTTC.

Regarding this clonotype: A read error may account for a junction end that differs from germline. The chain uses TRBV4-1 and TRBJ2-3; D may match TRBD1 or TRBD2 (5 bases each). Looked up from germline, CDR1 is MGHRA and CDR2 is YSYEKL. This CDR3 region has 15 residues. CDR3 bases: TGCGCCAGCAGCCCACCGGGACCTATTCTAGATACGCACTATTTT. Translation: CASSPPGPILDTHYF.

The rearrangement uses TRBV29-1 and TRBJ1-1, with D unclear. This CDR3 is 13 amino acids long. Trimming took 6 bases from V and 1 from J, leaving 12 bases between them. Looked up from germline, CDR1 is SQVTM and CDR2 is ANQGSEA. CDR3 in amino acids: CSVPAQGNTEAFF. CDR3 DNA: TGCAGCGTCCCTGCCCAAGGGAACACTGAAGCTTTCTTT.

The gene calls are TRBV7-2 and TRBJ2-3; 9 bases agree with TRBD2. The CDR3 runs 16 residues. J gave up 2 bases and V 4 bases, and 7 bases lay outside the gene matches. Germline V CDR1 and CDR2: SGHTA, FQGNSA. The CDR3 DNA reads as TGTGCCAGCAGCTCAGACCCTAGCGGGGTCACAGATACGCAGTATTTT. Translating gives CASSSDPSGVTDTQYF. Filled out from reference TRBV7-2 and TRBJ2-3, the complete variable domain reads GAGVSQSPSNKVTEKGKDVELRCDPISGHTALYWYRQSLGQGLEFLIYFQGNSAPDKSGLPSDRFSAERTGGSVSTLTIQRTQQEDSAVYLCASSSDPSGVTDTQYFGPGTRLTVL.

The J gene is TRBJ1-1, the V gene TRBV29-1; D possibly corresponds to TRBD1 (5 bases). Germline CDR1 SQVTM, CDR2 ANQGSEA. The CDR3 covers 13 residues. Trimming pared 6 bases from V and 5 bases from J, leaving 16 bases between. In DNA, the CDR3 is TGCAGCGTCGGCTACCCCGGGGGTACTGAAGCTTTCTTT. Translated, it gives CSVGYPGGTEAFF.

For this clonotype: The conserved phenylalanine or tryptophan normally closing the CDR3 is absent here, so this likely arose from a read error. The chain links TRBV9 to TRBJ1-2, with unresolved D. Per the germline V gene, CDR1 is SGDLS and CDR2 is YYNGEE. The CDR3 has 16 residues. V dropped 4 bases and J dropped 7 bases, with 23 bases sitting between them. In DNA form, the CDR3 reads TGTGCCAGCAGCTCCCCCGCGGTACGCACTAAATTTGGCTACACCTTA. Translated, it gives CASSSPAVRTKFGYTL.

The V gene is TRBV28, the J gene TRBJ1-5, with D uncertain. V lost 6 bases and J 9 bases, leaving 15 bases between the germline ends. Germline CDR1 MDHEN, CDR2 SYDVKM. The CDR3 covers 13 residues. Written as DNA, the CDR3 is TGTGCCAGCAGCTCCCCCGCCAAGGGGCCCCAGCATTTT. Its translation: CASSSPAKGPQHF.

This chain connects TRBV20-1 to TRBJ2-1; D assignment may be TRBD1 or TRBD2 (5 bases each). The germline V gene has CDR1 DFQATT and CDR2 SNEGSKA (reference sequence). V was cut by 5 bases and J by 7 bases, with 18 bases left in between. The CDR3 is made up of 14 amino acids. Here the CDR3 DNA reads TGCAGTGCTTCGAAACCGGGACCTAATAATGAGCAGTTCTTC. It encodes CSASKPGPNNEQFF.

This clonotype occurred a few times. This rearrangement joins TRBV7-9 to TRBJ2-5; D unclear. V lost 4 bases, J lost 4 bases, and 7 bases lay in between. The germline CDR1 and CDR2 sequences are SEHNR and FQNEAQ (reference sequence). The length of the CDR3 is 12 residues. The CDR3 is CASSSPAETQYF. The CDR3 DNA reads as TGTGCCAGCAGCTCGCCCGCAGAGACCCAGTACTTC.

This clonotype was detected only a few times. The J gene is TRBJ2-5, the V gene TRBV2; maybe TRBD2 (6 bases). The CDR3 has 13 residues. Between the trimmed V and J ends, which lost 8 bases and 5 bases, there was a span of 15 bases. Per germline, CDR1 SNHLY and CDR2 FYNNEI. The CDR3 here is CASGFPGGETQYF. DNA of the CDR3: TGTGCCAGCGGATTCCCCGGGGGTGAGACCCAGTACTTC.

There are a few counts of this clonotype. The chain joins TRBV5-1 to TRBJ2-3; 7 bases line up with TRBD2. V shed 0 bases and J 7 bases; nucleotides not matched to a gene: 5. The CDR3 consists of 14 residues. Germline values: CDR1 SGHRS, CDR2 YFSETQ. For the CDR3, the DNA is TGCGCCAGCAGCTTGGACGGGAGCGGGAATACGCAGTATTTT. Translated, it gives CASSLDGSGNTQYF.

The J gene is TRBJ1-2, the V gene TRBV6-1; D is unresolved. CDR3 length: 15 amino acids. Germline assignment: CDR1 MNHNS and CDR2 SASEGT. The V end lost 1 base, the J end lost 5 bases, and 14 bases lay between the germline ends. The CDR3 spells CASSEGVSWRYGYTF. The CDR3 nucleotides are TGTGCCAGCAGTGAAGGGGTATCTTGGAGGTATGGCTACACCTTC.

This clonotype has more than one count but fewer than ten. V and J are TRBV7-8 and TRBJ2-5; 9 positions match TRBD1. The CDR3 length is 14 residues. Germline V gives CDR1 SGHVS, CDR2 FQNEAQ. J gave up 4 bases and V 2 bases, and 2 bases lay outside the gene matches. The CDR3 loop is CASSLRDRAETQYF. In DNA, the CDR3 is TGTGCCAGCAGCTTAAGGGACAGGGCAGAGACCCAGTACTTC.

This clonotype came up a few times. V and J are TRBV20-1 and TRBJ2-1; TRBD2 aligns across 7 bases. This CDR3 is 14 amino acids long. The junction had 8 bases not matched to a gene; V was cut back by 3 bases and J by 6 bases. CDR1 is DFQATT, CDR2 SNEGSKA, per germline (reference sequence). CDR3 protein: CSARTLLAVNEQFF. The CDR3 DNA is TGCAGTGCTAGGACCCTCCTAGCGGTCAATGAGCAGTTCTTC.

This clonotype appeared a few times. This rearrangement joins TRBV7-9 to TRBJ2-7; TRBD2 agrees at 13 bases. Germline values: CDR1 SEHNR, CDR2 FQNEAQ (reference sequence). The CDR3 contains 15 residues. Trimming at V came to 5 bases and at J to 5 bases, leaving 6 bases not matched to a gene. CDR3 bases: TGTGCCAGCAGCCTCGGGACTAGCGGGACCCACGAGCAGTACTTC. This translates into CASSLGTSGTHEQYF.

This chain uses TRBV13 with TRBJ2-1; D is uncertain. CDR1 and CDR2 from the germline V gene are PRHDT and FYEKMQ (reference sequence). V lost 2 bases and J 12 bases, leaving 11 bases between the germline ends. The CDR3 consists of 12 residues. The CDR3 loop is CASSLSGGRQFF. In nucleotides, the CDR3 is TGTGCCAGCAGCTTATCTGGCGGTCGGCAGTTCTTC.

The V and J genes are TRBV7-9 and TRBJ2-7; unclear D gene. The CDR3 consists of 14 residues. Between the trimmed V and J ends, which lost 4 bases and 7 bases, there was a span of 17 bases. Germline CDR1 SEHNR, CDR2 FQNEAQ (reference sequence). CDR3 sequence: CASSSPTQSREQYF. The CDR3 DNA reads TGTGCCAGCAGCTCCCCGACGCAGTCAAGGGAGCAGTACTTC.

The chain couples TRBV29-1 to TRBJ1-2, with D possibly being TRBD1 (5 bases). This CDR3 is built from 11 residues. The V end was cut by 6 bases, the J end by 6 bases, with 11 bases between. Germline V gives CDR1 SQVTM, CDR2 ANQGSEA. The CDR3 reads CSVGTLHGYTF. CDR3 bases: TGCAGCGTCGGGACCCTTCATGGCTACACCTTC. Full variable domain (missing parts from reference TRBV29-1 and TRBJ1-2): SAVISQKPSRDICQRGTSLTIQCQVDSQVTMMFWYRQQPGQSLTLIATANQGSEATYESGFVIDKFPISRPNLTFSTLTVSNMSPEDSSIYLCSVGTLHGYTFGSGTRLTVV.

The V call is TRBV6-5, the J call TRBJ2-5; D is perhaps TRBD1 (6 bases). CDR1 is MNHEY and CDR2 is SVGAGI in the germline V gene. The CDR3 is 14 residues long. Deletions cut 5 bases from V and 5 bases from J, with 15 bases between. The CDR3 region is CASSQGTIQETQYF. The DNA for the CDR3 is TGTGCCAGCAGTCAGGGGACCATACAGGAGACCCAGTACTTC.

This clonotype has a single count. Here the CDR3 reads CASSWAGPNTGELFF. The CDR3 DNA reads as TGTGCCAGCAGCTGGGCGGGGCCGAACACCGGGGAGCTGTTTTTT. V and J are TRBV7-8 and TRBJ2-2; tentative D call: TRBD2 (6 bases). CDR3 length: 15 residues. The germline V and J ends were trimmed by 4 bases and 0 bases, with 9 bases remaining between them. In germline, CDR1 is SGHVS, CDR2 FQNEAQ.

This rearrangement joins TRBV2 to TRBJ2-7; D is unclear. The CDR3 runs 12 residues. Germline loops: CDR1 SNHLY, CDR2 FYNNEI. Between the trimmed V and J ends, which lost 2 bases and 3 bases, there was a span of 5 bases. Here the CDR3 DNA reads TGTGCCAGCAGTGAACGGATCTACGAGCAGTACTTC. It encodes CASSERIYEQYF.

This clonotype appeared a few times. This chain links TRBV12-3 or TRBV12-4 with TRBJ1-4; 11 bases agree with TRBD1. The trim removed 6 bases at V and 8 bases at J, leaving 5 bases unmatched. The CDR3 covers 14 residues. CDR3 coding DNA: TGTGCCAGCAGCCCGGACAGGGGGCGCGAAAAACTGTTTTTT. Translated: CASSPDRGREKLFF.

This chain connects TRBV6-5 to TRBJ2-1, with 11 bases aligning to TRBD2. The V and J ends lost 5 bases and 10 bases, in that order; junction bases with no gene match: 10. The CDR3 runs to 15 residues. The germline V gene has CDR1 MNHEY and CDR2 SVGAGI. CDR3 loop: CASSTGTSGRYEQFF. For the CDR3, the DNA is TGTGCCAGCAGTACCGGGACTAGCGGTCGCTACGAGCAGTTCTTC.

The CDR3 bases are TGTGCCAGCAGTACAGGGGTTCGCCAGCCCCAGCATTTT. This sequence encodes CASSTGVRQPQHF. This chain links TRBV2 with TRBJ1-5, with 7 positions matching TRBD1. The CDR3 is made up of 13 amino acids. Germline loops: CDR1 SNHLY, CDR2 FYNNEI. With V trimmed by 5 bases and J by 7 bases, 5 bases remained unmatched.

The chain joins TRBV29-1 to TRBJ2-3; D is undetermined. Trimming took 4 bases from V and 5 from J, leaving 7 bases between them. The CDR3 is 11 amino acids. CDR1 and CDR2 from the germline V gene are SQVTM and ANQGSEA. CDR3 in DNA: TGCAGCGTTGTGGCCAGAGATACGCAGTATTTT. The encoded protein is CSVVARDTQYF.

The chain employs TRBV3-1 and TRBJ2-1, with 15 bases aligning to TRBD2. The length of the CDR3 is 18 residues. CDR1 LGHDT and CDR2 YNNKEL come from the germline V gene (reference sequence). Unmatched junction bases numbered 10, after V lost 4 bases and J lost 6 bases. CDR3 nucleotide sequence: TGTGCCAGCAGCCGGAAAGGACTAGCGGGAGGGTTAGGCAATGAGCAGTTCTTC. It encodes CASSRKGLAGGLGNEQFF.